This is a list of T cell receptor beta chains from one sample in a study of graft-versus-host responses after intestinal transplantation. Clones were read by immunoSEQ multiplex PCR, and TCRdb kept only the in-frame ones, dropping some. The data contain tens of thousands of clones, almost 95% of them singletons. Sequences were derived from PBMCs, sampled around 270 days after intestinal transplant. Every receptor here comes from a human patient who received an intestinal transplant, so some T cells may come from the graft donor. Each CDR3 is given with its conserved first and last residue. D genes are given only for firm matches. Size tells how often a clone was seen (once, few, many) or the class of an expanded clone, and some rows leave it out.

cdr3_nt	cdr3_aa	d_call	clone_size	j_call	v_call
TGTGCCAGCTCACCACAGAGCACTGAAGCTTTCTTT	CASSPQSTEAFF	NA	NA	TRBJ1-1	TRBV18
TGTGCCAGCACGACCCTTCAGGGGGGCACCGGGGAGCTGTTTTTT	CASTTLQGGTGELFF	NA	NA	TRBJ2-2	TRBV9
TGTGCCAGCTCACCAAAATTAACAGATACGCAGTATTTT	CASSPKLTDTQYF	NA	NA	TRBJ2-3	TRBV18
TGTGCCAGCATCGGGACTATCAACACCGGGGAGCTGTTTTTT	CASIGTINTGELFF	TRBD2	NA	TRBJ2-2	TRBV2
TGTGCCAGCAGCGTAGATATATTATCGGCAGATACGCAGTATTTT	CASSVDILSADTQYF	NA	NA	TRBJ2-3	TRBV9
TGTGCCAGCAGCTCCCGGTTGGACCACGAGCAGTACTTC	CASSSRLDHEQYF	NA	NA	TRBJ2-7	TRBV7-9
TGTGCCAGCTCTACGGGGAACAATGAGCAGTTCTTC	CASSTGNNEQFF	NA	NA	TRBJ2-1	TRBV6-5
TGCAGCACTGACGGACAGACCACAGATACGCAGTATTTT	CSTDGQTTDTQYF	NA	NA	TRBJ2-3	TRBV29-1
TGTGCCACCAGGACAGGGGGTTACACCGGGGAGCTGTTTTTT	CATRTGGYTGELFF	TRBD1	NA	TRBJ2-2	TRBV13
TGTGCCAGCAGCTTAGTCGACCTCAGGGGCGGAGGCTACACCTTC	CASSLVDLRGGGYTF	NA	once	TRBJ1-2	TRBV7-2
TGCGCCAGCAGCGCGGGGTTGGCAGCCTACGAGCAGTACTTC	CASSAGLAAYEQYF	NA	NA	TRBJ2-7	TRBV10-1
TGTGCCAGCAGCGTAGCGGGGGGGGTAGGAAGCTCTGGGGCCAACGTCCTGACTTTC	CASSVAGGVGSSGANVLTF	TRBD2	NA	TRBJ2-6	TRBV9
TGTGCCAGCAGCTTAGAAGGAGCCTACAATGAGCAGTTCTTC	CASSLEGAYNEQFF	NA	NA	TRBJ2-1	TRBV7-9
TGTGCCAGCAGTTTAATGGGGTTTGAGGGTTCAGCAACTAATGAAAAACTGTTTTTT	CASSLMGFEGSATNEKLFF	NA	NA	TRBJ1-4	TRBV28
TGTGCCAGCAGTGTTCATCCGGGACTAGCTCCGTACAATGAGCAGTTCTTC	CASSVHPGLAPYNEQFF	TRBD2	NA	TRBJ2-1	TRBV27
TGTGCCAGCAGCTTTGGGAGATCCTCCTATGGCTACACCTTC	CASSFGRSSYGYTF	NA	few	TRBJ1-2	TRBV5-6
TGCGCCAGCAGCCAAGATCCCCTAGCGGGAGCCTACAATGAGCAGTTCTTC	CASSQDPLAGAYNEQFF	TRBD2	NA	TRBJ2-1	TRBV4-1
TGTGCCAGCAGTTACTGGGGGGCGGCAAATGAAAAACTGTTTTTT	CASSYWGAANEKLFF	NA	NA	TRBJ1-4	TRBV6-5
TGTGCCAGCAGTGAAAACTTTTTAGCGTGGATGGACAATGAGCAGTTCTTC	CASSENFLAWMDNEQFF	NA	NA	TRBJ2-1	TRBV6-1
TGTGCCAGCAGCGTAGAGGGACTAGCGGGACCCTACGAGCAGTACTTC	CASSVEGLAGPYEQYF	TRBD2	NA	TRBJ2-7	TRBV9
TGTGCCAGCACCAAACAGGGATTATATTACACCGGGGAGCTGTTTTTT	CASTKQGLYYTGELFF	NA	NA	TRBJ2-2	TRBV11-1